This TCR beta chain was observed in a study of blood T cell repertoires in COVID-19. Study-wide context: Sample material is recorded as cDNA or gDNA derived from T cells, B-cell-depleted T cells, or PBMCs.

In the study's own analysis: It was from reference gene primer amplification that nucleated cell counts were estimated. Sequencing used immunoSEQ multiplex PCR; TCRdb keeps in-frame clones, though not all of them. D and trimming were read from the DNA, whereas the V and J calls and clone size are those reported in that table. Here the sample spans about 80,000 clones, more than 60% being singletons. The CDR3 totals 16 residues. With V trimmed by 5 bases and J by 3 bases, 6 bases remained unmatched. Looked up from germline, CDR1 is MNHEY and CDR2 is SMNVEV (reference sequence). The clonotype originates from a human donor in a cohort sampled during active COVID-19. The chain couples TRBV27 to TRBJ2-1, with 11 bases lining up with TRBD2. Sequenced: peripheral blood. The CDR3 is CASSQVAGGLYNEQFF. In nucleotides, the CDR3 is TGTGCCAGCAGTCAAGTAGCGGGAGGGCTCTACAATGAGCAGTTCTTC.